A single sample is the source of the 17 T cell receptor beta chains below, sequenced in a study of PD-1 blockade in classical Hodgkin lymphoma (dated by TCRdb to the early 2020s). The time point label of this sample denotes: cycle 4 day 1 (C4D1), after five to seven weeks of nivolumab. All trial patients had relapsed after autologous stem cell transplantation, with cohorts A, B and C differing in prior brentuximab vedotin exposure. Receptors were amplified or captured by the immunoSEQ multiplex PCR assay. As stored in TCRdb, this immuneACCESS dataset retains in-frame rearrangements with V and J assigned. A fraction of the clones does not appear; measured against another copy, unresolved V genes explain less than half of the discrepancy, and the remainder lacks a known reason. For this sample there are around 23,000 clones; approximately 79% appear just once. 6.2% of the sample belongs to the ten largest clones.

Here the sequenced sample was peripheral blood mononuclear cells (PBMCs), taken before the fourth cycle of nivolumab. Source of these receptors: a human donor with classical Hodgkin lymphoma.

This chain connects TRBV18 to TRBJ1-1; D is unclear. Germline assignment: CDR1 KGHSH and CDR2 LQKENI. CDR3 size: 14 residues. Trimming left V 5 bases short and J 0 bases short, with 10 bases between. CDR3: CASSYSGVNTEAFF. The CDR3 coding sequence is TGTGCCAGCTCATATTCTGGGGTGAACACTGAAGCTTTCTTT.

The rearrangement joins TRBV28 to TRBJ2-1; 10 nucleotides align to TRBD2. Trimming cost V 6 bases and J 7 bases; bases outside gene matches: 9. CDR3 size: 15 residues. CDR1 MDHEN and CDR2 SYDVKM come from the germline V gene. CDR3 nucleotides: TGTGCCAGCAGCCGCAGCGGGAGGGCTTTAAATGAGCAGTTCTTC. Translating it yields CASSRSGRALNEQFF. Looking up the rest from reference TRBV28 and TRBJ2-1 gives the full variable domain: DVKVTQSSRYLVKRTGEKVFLECVQDMDHENMFWYRQDPGLGLRLIYFSYDVKMKEKGDIPEGYSVSREKKERFSLILESASTNQTSMYLCASSRSGRALNEQFFGPGTRLTVL.

This clone turned up a few times. This rearrangement joins TRBV28 to TRBJ2-2; D uncertain. The CDR3 has 14 amino acids. V lost 4 bases, J lost 5 bases, and 11 bases lay in between. Germline V gene data show CDR1 as MDHEN and CDR2 as SYDVKM. CDR3 amino acids: CASSYSLNTGELFF. For the CDR3, the DNA is TGTGCCAGCAGTTACTCCCTCAATACCGGGGAGCTGTTTTTT.

The J gene is TRBJ1-6, the V gene TRBV13; unclear D gene. The CDR3 totals 15 residues. Per the germline V gene, CDR1 is PRHDT and CDR2 is FYEKMQ (reference sequence). V was clipped by 0 bases and J by 3 bases, with 6 bases between them. CDR3 in DNA: TGTGCCAGCAGCTTAGGGGGCCGCTATAATTCACCCCTCCACTTT. It encodes CASSLGGRYNSPLHF.

The rearrangement joins TRBV5-4 to TRBJ2-2, with TRBD2 identical over 12 bases. Germline loops: CDR1 SGHNT, CDR2 YYREEE (reference sequence). Trimming cost V 3 bases and J 1 base; bases outside gene matches: 1. The CDR3 has 16 residues. The CDR3 nucleotides are TGTGCCAGCAGCTCACTAGCGGGAGGGAACACCGGGGAGCTGTTTTTT. Protein sequence: CASSSLAGGNTGELFF.

In the case of this clone: Mismatch with germline at one junction end may stem from a read error. The CDR3 bases are TGTGCCAGCAGCATAGCCGCTACCACCTACAATGAGCAGTTCTTC. Translation gives CASSIAATTYNEQFF. The chain carries TRBV7-6 and TRBJ2-1; D unresolved. This CDR3 has 15 amino acids. Germline lookup yields CDR1 SGHVS and CDR2 FNYEAQ.

The chain employs TRBV19 and TRBJ2-3, with D perhaps TRBD1 or TRBD2 (5 bases each). This CDR3 has 15 residues. Trimming cost V 0 bases and J 1 base, with 8 bases left between them. CDR1 is LNHDA and CDR2 is SQIVND in the germline V gene (reference sequence). This CDR3 is CASSIEGVRTDTQYF. DNA of the CDR3: TGTGCCAGTAGTATAGAGGGGGTACGCACAGATACGCAGTATTTT.

The rearrangement uses TRBV4-2 and TRBJ1-4; D is undetermined. The germline V gene has CDR1 LGHNA and CDR2 YNFKEQ. The CDR3 is 14 amino acids. V lost 0 bases and J 5 bases, leaving 7 bases between the germline ends. Here the CDR3 reads CASSQDRRNEKLFF. In DNA, the CDR3 is TGTGCCAGCAGCCAAGATCGAAGGAATGAAAAACTGTTTTTT.

The gene calls are TRBV11-2 and TRBJ2-7; D call uncertain. The CDR3 spans 14 residues. The germline V and J ends were trimmed by 1 base and 3 bases, with 10 bases remaining between them. The germline V gene has CDR1 SGHAT and CDR2 FQNNGV. The CDR3 DNA reads as TGTGCCAGCAGCTTAGTGGGAAGCTACTACGAGCAGTACTTC. Its protein product is CASSLVGSYYEQYF.

The chain recombines TRBV4-1 with TRBJ2-7; D is unclear. Trimming took 0 bases from V and 7 from J, leaving 7 bases between them. The CDR3 sequence is 12 residues long. Germline CDR1 is MGHRA and CDR2 is YSYEKL. CDR3 DNA: TGCGCCAGCAGCCAAGATGGTGGGGAGCAGTACTTC. This codes for CASSQDGGEQYF.

V usage is TRBV28 and J usage is TRBJ1-6; D ambiguous. From germline, CDR1 is MDHEN and CDR2 SYDVKM. V was clipped by 9 bases and J by 10 bases, with 22 bases between them. The CDR3 spans 15 residues. In DNA, the CDR3 is TGTGCCAGTAGTACGGCGGGGTACGAGAAGTCACCCCTCCACTTT. Encoded protein: CASSTAGYEKSPLHF.

The chain couples TRBV7-8 to TRBJ2-7; D is ambiguous. Trimming shortened V by 5 bases and J by 3 bases, and 14 bases separated the two germline ends. The CDR3 is made up of 14 amino acids. Germline CDR1 is SGHVS and CDR2 is FQNEAQ. CDR3 DNA sequence: TGTGCCAGCAGCATTACGACCTTTCACTACGAGCAGTACTTC. Protein product: CASSITTFHYEQYF.

The rearrangement uses TRBV4-2 and TRBJ2-1; 12 bases agree with TRBD1. The trim removed 1 base at V and 8 bases at J, leaving 9 bases unmatched. Germline lookup yields CDR1 LGHNA and CDR2 YNFKEQ. The CDR3 consists of 17 residues. CDR3 sequence (DNA): TGTGCCAGCAGCCAAGGGGATGTGGGGACAGGGGGCGATGAGCAGTTCTTC. It is translated as CASSQGDVGTGGDEQFF.

The chain recombines TRBV18 with TRBJ1-1, with TRBD1 identical over 7 bases. J lost 3 bases, V lost 3 bases, and 4 bases had no gene match. The CDR3 runs 14 residues. The germline V gene encodes CDR1 KGHSH and CDR2 LQKENI. CDR3 bases: TGTGCCAGCTCACCGACAGGGCGAGACACTGAAGCTTTCTTT. This translates into CASSPTGRDTEAFF.

This chain links TRBV28 with TRBJ1-5; no firm D call. This CDR3 spans 17 amino acids. In germline, CDR1 is MDHEN, CDR2 SYDVKM. Trimming shortened V by 2 bases and J by 0 bases, and 14 bases separated the two germline ends. This chain's CDR3 is CASSLMAGWYSNQPQHF. As DNA, the CDR3 is TGTGCCAGCAGTTTAATGGCAGGCTGGTATAGCAATCAGCCCCAGCATTTT.

The chain recombines TRBV5-1 with TRBJ2-1, with D possibly matching TRBD1 (5 bases). Per germline, CDR1 SGHRS and CDR2 YFSETQ. The CDR3 runs to 11 residues. The V gene lost 0 bases and the J gene lost 10 bases, with 5 bases spanning the gap. This CDR3 is CASSLAGEQFF. The CDR3 DNA follows: TGCGCCAGCAGCTTGGCAGGGGAGCAGTTCTTC.

V and J are TRBV19 and TRBJ2-7; the match to TRBD1 covers 9 bases. V shed 10 bases and J 6 bases; nucleotides not matched to a gene: 10. The CDR3 length is 13 residues. CDR1 LNHDA and CDR2 SQIVND come from the germline V gene (reference sequence). Here the CDR3 DNA reads TGTGCCACCAGAAAGGGACAGGGAGCCGAGCAGTACTTC. This encodes CATRKGQGAEQYF.